This T cell receptor (beta chain) stems from a study of Graves' ophthalmopathy and Graves' hyperthyroidism. Study as a whole: Stable hyperthyroidism meant no progression to ophthalmopathy within 18 months of follow-up. Findings and caveats of the study: Most clonotypes expanded in thyroid above 0.001 frequency were present in blood too. Ophthalmopathy progression predictions by the model showed about 75% specificity and approximately 70% sensitivity.

Trimming left V 4 bases short and J 8 bases short, with 14 bases between. Germline-derived CDR1 and CDR2 are MNHEY and SVGEGT. The CDR3 consists of 13 residues. Beta-chain TCR CDR3 regions were amplified from RNA transcripts. In the first round, RT-PCR was carried out with HTBI primers, and a multiplex PCR formed the second round. Each CDR3 protein gets one entry after TCRdb re-called the multiplex PCR reads with MiXCR. The profile shows 580,000 or so distinct CDR3 sequences, under 45% of them singletons. The hyperthyroidism patients, aged 18 to 65, had been newly diagnosed, with under 2 months' duration. This clonotype was observed a few times. Its antigen is as yet unknown.

The chain recombines TRBV6-2 or TRBV6-3 with TRBJ1-1; TRBD1 is a possible D gene (5 bases). The specimen sequenced was peripheral blood or thyroid tissue (not recorded which). The receptor was derived from an adult man with Graves' hyperthyroidism. For the CDR3, the DNA is TGTGCCAGCAGTTTGCGCCGGCAGGGCGAAGCTTTCTTT. It yields the protein CASSLRRQGEAFF.